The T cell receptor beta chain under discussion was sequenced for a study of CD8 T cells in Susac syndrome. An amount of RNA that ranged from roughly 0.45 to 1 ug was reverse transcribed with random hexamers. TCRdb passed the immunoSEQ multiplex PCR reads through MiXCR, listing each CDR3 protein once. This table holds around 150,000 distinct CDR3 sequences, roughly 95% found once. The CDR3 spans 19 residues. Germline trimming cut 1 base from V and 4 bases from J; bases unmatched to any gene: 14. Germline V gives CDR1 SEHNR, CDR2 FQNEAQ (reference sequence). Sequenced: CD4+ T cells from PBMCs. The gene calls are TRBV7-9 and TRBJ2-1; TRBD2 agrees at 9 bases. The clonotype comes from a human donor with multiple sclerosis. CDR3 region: CASSLVESSGKYRYNEQFF. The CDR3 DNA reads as TGTGCCAGCAGCTTAGTGGAGTCTAGCGGGAAATACCGATACAATGAGCAGTTCTTC. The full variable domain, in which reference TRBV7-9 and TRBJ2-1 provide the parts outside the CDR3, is DTGVSQNPRHKITKRGQNVTFRCDPISEHNRLYWYRQTLGQGPEFLTYFQNEAQLEKSRLLSDRFSAERPKGSFSTLEIQRTEQGDSAMYLCASSLVESSGKYRYNEQFFGPGTRLTVL.